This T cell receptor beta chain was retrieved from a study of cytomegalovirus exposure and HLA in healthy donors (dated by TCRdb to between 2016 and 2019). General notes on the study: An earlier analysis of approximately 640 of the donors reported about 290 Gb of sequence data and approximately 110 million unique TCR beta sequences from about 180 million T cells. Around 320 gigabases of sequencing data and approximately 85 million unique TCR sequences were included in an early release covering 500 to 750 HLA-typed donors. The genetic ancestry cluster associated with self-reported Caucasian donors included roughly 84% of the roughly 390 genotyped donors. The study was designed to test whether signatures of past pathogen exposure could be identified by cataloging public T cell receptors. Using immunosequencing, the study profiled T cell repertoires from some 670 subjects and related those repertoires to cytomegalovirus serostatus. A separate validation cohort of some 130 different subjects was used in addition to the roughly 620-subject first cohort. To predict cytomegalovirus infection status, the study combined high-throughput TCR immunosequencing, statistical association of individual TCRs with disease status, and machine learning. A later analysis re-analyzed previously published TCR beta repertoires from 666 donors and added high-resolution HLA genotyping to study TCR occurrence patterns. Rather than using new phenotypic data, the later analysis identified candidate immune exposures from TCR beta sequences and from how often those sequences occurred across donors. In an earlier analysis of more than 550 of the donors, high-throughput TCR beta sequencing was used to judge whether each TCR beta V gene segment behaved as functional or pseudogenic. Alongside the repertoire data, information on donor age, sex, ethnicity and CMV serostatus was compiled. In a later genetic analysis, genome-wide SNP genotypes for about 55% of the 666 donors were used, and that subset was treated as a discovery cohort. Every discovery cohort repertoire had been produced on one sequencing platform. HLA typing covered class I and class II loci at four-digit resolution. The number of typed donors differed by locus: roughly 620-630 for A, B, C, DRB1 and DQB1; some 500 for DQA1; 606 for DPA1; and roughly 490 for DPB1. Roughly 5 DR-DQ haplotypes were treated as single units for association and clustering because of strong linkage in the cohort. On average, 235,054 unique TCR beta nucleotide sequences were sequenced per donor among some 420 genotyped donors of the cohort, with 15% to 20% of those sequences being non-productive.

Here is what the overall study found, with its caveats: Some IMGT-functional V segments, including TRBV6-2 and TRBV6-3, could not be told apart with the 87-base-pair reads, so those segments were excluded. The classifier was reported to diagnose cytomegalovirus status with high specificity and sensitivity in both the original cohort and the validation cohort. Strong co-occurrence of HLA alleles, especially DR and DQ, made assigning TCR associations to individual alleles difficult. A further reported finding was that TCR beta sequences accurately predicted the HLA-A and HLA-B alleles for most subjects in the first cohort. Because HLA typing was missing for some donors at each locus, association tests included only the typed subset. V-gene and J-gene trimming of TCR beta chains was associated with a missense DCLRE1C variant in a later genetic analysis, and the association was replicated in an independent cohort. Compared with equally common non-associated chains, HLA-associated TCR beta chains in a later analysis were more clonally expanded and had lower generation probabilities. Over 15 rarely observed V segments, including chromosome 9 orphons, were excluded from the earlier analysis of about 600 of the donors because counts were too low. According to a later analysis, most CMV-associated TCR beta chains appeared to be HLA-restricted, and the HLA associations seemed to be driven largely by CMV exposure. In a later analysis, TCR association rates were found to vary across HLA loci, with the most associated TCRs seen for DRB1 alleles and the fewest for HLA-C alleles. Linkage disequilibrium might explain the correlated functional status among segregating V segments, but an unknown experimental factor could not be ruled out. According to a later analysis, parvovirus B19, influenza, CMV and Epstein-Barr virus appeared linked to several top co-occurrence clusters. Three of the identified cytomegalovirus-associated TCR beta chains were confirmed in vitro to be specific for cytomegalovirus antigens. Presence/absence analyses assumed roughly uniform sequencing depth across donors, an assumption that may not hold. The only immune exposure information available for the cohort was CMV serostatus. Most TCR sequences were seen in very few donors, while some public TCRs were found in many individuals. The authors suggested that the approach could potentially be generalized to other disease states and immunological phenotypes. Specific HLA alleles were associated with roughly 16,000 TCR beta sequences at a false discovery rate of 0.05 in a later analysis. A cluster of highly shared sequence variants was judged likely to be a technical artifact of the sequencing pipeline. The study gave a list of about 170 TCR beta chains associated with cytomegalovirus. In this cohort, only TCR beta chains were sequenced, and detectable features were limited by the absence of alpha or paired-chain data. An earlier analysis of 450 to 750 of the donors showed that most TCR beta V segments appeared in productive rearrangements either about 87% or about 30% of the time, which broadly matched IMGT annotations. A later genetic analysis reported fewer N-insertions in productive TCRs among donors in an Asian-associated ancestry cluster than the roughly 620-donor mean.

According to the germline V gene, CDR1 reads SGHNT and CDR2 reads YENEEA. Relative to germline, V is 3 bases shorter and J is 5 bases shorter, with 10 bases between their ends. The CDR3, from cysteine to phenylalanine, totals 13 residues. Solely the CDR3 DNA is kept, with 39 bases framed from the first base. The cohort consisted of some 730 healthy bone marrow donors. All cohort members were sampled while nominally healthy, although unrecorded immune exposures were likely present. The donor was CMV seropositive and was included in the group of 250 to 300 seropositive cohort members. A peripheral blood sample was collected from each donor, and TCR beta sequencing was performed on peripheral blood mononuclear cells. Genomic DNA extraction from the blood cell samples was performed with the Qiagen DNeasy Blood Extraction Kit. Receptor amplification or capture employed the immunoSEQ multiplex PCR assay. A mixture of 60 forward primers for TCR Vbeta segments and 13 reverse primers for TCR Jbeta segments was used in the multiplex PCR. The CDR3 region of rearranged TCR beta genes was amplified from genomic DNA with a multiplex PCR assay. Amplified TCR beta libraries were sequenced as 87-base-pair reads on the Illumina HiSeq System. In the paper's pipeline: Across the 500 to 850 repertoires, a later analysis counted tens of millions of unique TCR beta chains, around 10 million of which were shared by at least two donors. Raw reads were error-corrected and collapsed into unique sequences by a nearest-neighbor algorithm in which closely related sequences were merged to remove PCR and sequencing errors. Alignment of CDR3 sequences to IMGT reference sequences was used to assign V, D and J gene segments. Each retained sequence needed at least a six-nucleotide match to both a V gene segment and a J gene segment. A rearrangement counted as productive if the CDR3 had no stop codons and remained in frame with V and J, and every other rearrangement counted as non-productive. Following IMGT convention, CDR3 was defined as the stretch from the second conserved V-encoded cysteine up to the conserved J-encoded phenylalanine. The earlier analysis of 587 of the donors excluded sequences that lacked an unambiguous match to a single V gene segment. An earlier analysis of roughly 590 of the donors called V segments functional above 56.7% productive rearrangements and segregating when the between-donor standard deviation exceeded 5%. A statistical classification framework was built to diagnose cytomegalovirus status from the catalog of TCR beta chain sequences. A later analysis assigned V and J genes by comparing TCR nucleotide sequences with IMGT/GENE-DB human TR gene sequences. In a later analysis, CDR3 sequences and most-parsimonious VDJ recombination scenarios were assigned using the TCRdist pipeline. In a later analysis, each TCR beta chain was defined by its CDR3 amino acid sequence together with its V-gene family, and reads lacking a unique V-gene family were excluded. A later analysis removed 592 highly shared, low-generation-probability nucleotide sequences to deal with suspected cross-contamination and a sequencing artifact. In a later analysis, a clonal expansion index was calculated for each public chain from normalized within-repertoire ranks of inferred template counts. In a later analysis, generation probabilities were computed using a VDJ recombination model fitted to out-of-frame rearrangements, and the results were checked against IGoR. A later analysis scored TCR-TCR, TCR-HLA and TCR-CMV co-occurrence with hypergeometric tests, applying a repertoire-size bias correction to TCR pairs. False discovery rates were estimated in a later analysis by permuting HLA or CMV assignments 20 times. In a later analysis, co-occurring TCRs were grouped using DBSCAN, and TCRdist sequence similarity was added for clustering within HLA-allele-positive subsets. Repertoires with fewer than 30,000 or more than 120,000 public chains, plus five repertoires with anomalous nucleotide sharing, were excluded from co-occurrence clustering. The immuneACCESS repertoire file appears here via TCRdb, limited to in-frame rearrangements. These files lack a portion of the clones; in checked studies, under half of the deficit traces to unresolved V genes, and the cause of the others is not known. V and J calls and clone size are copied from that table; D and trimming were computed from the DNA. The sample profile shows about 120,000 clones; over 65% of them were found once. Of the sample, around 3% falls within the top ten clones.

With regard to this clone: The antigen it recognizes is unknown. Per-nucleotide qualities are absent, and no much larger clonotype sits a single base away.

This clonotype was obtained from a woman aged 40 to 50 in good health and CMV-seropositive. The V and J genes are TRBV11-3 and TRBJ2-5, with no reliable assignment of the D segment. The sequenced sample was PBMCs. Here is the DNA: TGTGCCAGCAGCTTCGACTCATCCGAGACCCAGTACTTC. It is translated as CASSFDSSETQYF.